The 31 T cell receptor beta chains below all came from one sample that was sequenced in a study of human T cells and chemical hapten exposure. TCRdb re-analysed the RACE reads in MiXCR, keeping a single row per CDR3 protein. The table has more than 55,000 distinct CDR3 sequences, 9.5% to 10% seen once. Time point in this sample: pre-sensitization, week 0. Specified treatment: therapeutic diphenylcyclopropenone sensitization with weekly scalp DPC. This sample comprised whole blood, obtained in connection with sensitization to the hapten diphenylcyclopropenone (DPC). These receptors were collected from a man aged 40-49 years with alopecia areata. Some clones in this sample may be carry-over from other donors' samples.

Many counts were recorded for this clonotype. CDR3: CAISEGSLSNQPQHF. In nucleotides, the CDR3 is TGTGCCATCAGTGAGGGGAGCCTTAGCAATCAGCCCCAGCATTTT. The V gene is TRBV10-3, the J gene TRBJ1-5; unclear D gene. Trimming shortened V by 2 bases and J by 0 bases, and 8 bases separated the two germline ends. The length of the CDR3 is 15 residues. Germline V gene data show CDR1 as ENHRY and CDR2 as SYGVKD.

This clonotype showed up many times. This rearrangement joins TRBV30 to TRBJ2-1; perhaps TRBD2 as D (6 bases). Trimming took 2 bases from V and 8 from J, leaving 13 bases between them. Germline CDR1 reads GTSNPN; CDR2 reads SVGIG (reference sequence). The length of the CDR3 is 13 residues. In DNA form, the CDR3 reads TGTGCCTGGAGTTCCACGGGCGGGGATGAGCAGTTCTTC. Protein sequence: CAWSSTGGDEQFF.

This clonotype has only a few counts. This chain connects TRBV6-5 to TRBJ2-7; 15 bases are a match to TRBD2. Germline CDR1 is MNHEY and CDR2 is SVGAGI. V was pared by 6 bases and J by 1 base, with 7 bases of the junction left unmatched. The CDR3 length is 17 residues. CDR3 region: CASSRGLAGGVSYEQYF. CDR3 in DNA: TGTGCCAGCAGCCGGGGACTAGCGGGAGGAGTTTCCTACGAGCAGTACTTC.

This chain uses TRBV6-6 with TRBJ1-1, with 10 bases fitting TRBD1. The ends lost 6 bases at V and 4 bases at J; junction bases unmatched: 11. CDR1 is MNHNY and CDR2 is SVGAGI in the germline V gene (reference sequence). CDR3 length equals 16 residues. The CDR3 nucleotides are TGTGCCAGCAGCCCCTTGGGACAGGGGTGGTTCACTGAAGCTTTCTTT. It yields the protein CASSPLGQGWFTEAFF.

This clonotype has a handful of counts. This chain links TRBV11-2 with TRBJ1-2; the D gene is possibly TRBD1 (6 bases). V was shortened by 1 base and J by 4 bases, with 13 bases between the two germline ends. The CDR3 sequence is 15 residues long. Germline-derived CDR1 and CDR2 are SGHAT and FQNNGV. CDR3 amino acids: CASSLGAGVAYGYTF. In nucleotides, the CDR3 is TGTGCCAGCAGCTTAGGGGCAGGGGTAGCCTATGGCTACACCTTC.

This clonotype was counted at least ten times. CDR3 in amino acids: CASTTEGLTETQYF. The CDR3 DNA sequence: TGTGCCAGCACCACCGAGGGGCTAACAGAGACCCAGTACTTC. The rearrangement uses TRBV7-9 and TRBJ2-5; tentatively, D is TRBD1 or TRBD2 (5 bases each). This CDR3 spans 14 amino acids. The V end was cut by 7 bases, the J end by 4 bases, with 16 bases between. Germline assignment: CDR1 SEHNR and CDR2 FQNEAQ (reference sequence).

This clonotype occurred many times. This chain connects TRBV3-1 to TRBJ2-1; tentatively, D is TRBD2 (6 bases). CDR1 LGHDT and CDR2 YNNKEL come from the germline V gene (reference sequence). This CDR3 region has 15 residues. The V and J ends lost 4 bases and 4 bases respectively, with 14 bases between them. The CDR3 loop is CASSLWDSRYNEQFF. The CDR3 region has the DNA TGTGCCAGCAGCCTGTGGGACTCGCGATACAATGAGCAGTTCTTC.

This clonotype was found many times. The chain carries TRBV5-4 and TRBJ2-3; D unresolved. The CDR3 extends over 15 amino acids. Germline V lookup: CDR1 SGHNT, CDR2 YYREEE (reference sequence). Trimming left V 0 bases short and J 2 bases short, with 10 bases between. The CDR3 spells CASSLASLITDTQYF. CDR3 in DNA: TGTGCCAGCAGCTTGGCCTCTCTTATCACAGATACGCAGTATTTT.

This clonotype was observed a handful of times. This chain links TRBV4-3 with TRBJ2-1; the D gene is possibly TRBD1 (6 bases). This CDR3 comprises 16 residues. The germline V gene has CDR1 LGHNA and CDR2 YSLEER. V lost 4 bases, J lost 2 bases, and 15 bases lay in between. In DNA form, the CDR3 reads TGCGCCAGCAGCCCCGACGAACAGGGTACCTACAATGAGCAGTTCTTC. It encodes CASSPDEQGTYNEQFF.

This clonotype was observed a handful of times. The chain carries TRBV20-1 and TRBJ1-1; TRBD1 might be the D (6 bases). Trimming pared 5 bases from V and 0 bases from J, leaving 13 bases between. Germline loops: CDR1 DFQATT, CDR2 SNEGSKA (reference sequence). The CDR3 contains 14 residues. CDR3 protein: CSALDTGLNTEAFF. CDR3 coding DNA: TGCAGTGCTCTAGATACAGGGTTGAACACTGAAGCTTTCTTT.

This clonotype was counted ten times or more. The chain is built from TRBV4-2 and TRBJ2-5, with 9 bases matching TRBD1. The CDR3 has 15 residues. V was clipped by 1 base and J by 4 bases; unmatched bases: 4. CDR1 LGHNA and CDR2 YNFKEQ come from the germline V gene. The CDR3 DNA reads as TGTGCCAGCAGCCAAGGCGGGACAGGGTCAGAGACCCAGTACTTC. Translated, it gives CASSQGGTGSETQYF.

This clonotype was observed many times. V is TRBV6-2 or TRBV6-3 and J is TRBJ2-1; tentatively, D is TRBD2 (5 bases). V was pared by 5 bases and J by 10 bases, with 12 bases between. This CDR3 has 12 amino acids. CDR1 MNHEY and CDR2 SVGEGT come from the germline V gene. CDR3 sequence reads: CASSPWTHEQFF. The CDR3 bases are TGTGCCAGCAGTCCGTGGACTCACGAGCAGTTCTTC.

This clonotype was picked up many times. The chain combines TRBV7-2 with TRBJ2-7; maybe TRBD1 (6 bases). CDR1 SGHTA and CDR2 FQGNSA come from the germline V gene. This CDR3 has 13 residues. V dropped 3 bases and J dropped 6 bases, with 12 bases sitting between them. CDR3 sequence reads: CASSFLQGSEQYF. The DNA for the CDR3 is TGTGCCAGCAGCTTCCTACAGGGAAGCGAGCAGTACTTC.

In this sample, this clonotype turned up many times. The chain combines TRBV6-6 with TRBJ2-5; D is perhaps TRBD2 (5 bases). Trimming shortened V by 5 bases and J by 6 bases, and 16 bases separated the two germline ends. CDR3 length: 14 residues. CDR1 is MNHNY and CDR2 is SVGAGI in the germline V gene (reference sequence). The CDR3 nucleotides are TGTGCCAGCAGTGAGAGCGGCGTAATGAAGACCCAGTACTTC. It is translated as CASSESGVMKTQYF.

The table lists this clonotype with a few counts. This chain joins TRBV15 and TRBJ1-4; D is unresolved. There are 15 residues in the CDR3. Germline V gives CDR1 LNHNV, CDR2 YYDKDF (reference sequence). V was pared by 0 bases and J by 6 bases, with 11 bases between. The CDR3 DNA reads TGTGCCACCAGCAGAGATACCACCGGCGATGAAAAACTGTTTTTT. Its translation is CATSRDTTGDEKLFF.

The gene calls are TRBV6-6 and TRBJ2-2; D is unclear. The CDR3 consists of 15 residues. V was cut by 2 bases and J by 6 bases, with 13 bases left in between. Germline V CDR1 and CDR2: MNHNY, SVGAGI (reference sequence). DNA for the CDR3: TGTGCCAGCAGTTACATCGCCCGTCTAGCCGGGGAGCTGTTTTTT. Residues: CASSYIARLAGELFF.

J is TRBJ2-7 and V is TRBV4-1, with D possibly TRBD1 on 5 matching bases. The germline gives CDR1 MGHRA, CDR2 YSYEKL. Trimming took off 0 bases at V and 0 bases at J, with 18 bases between the two ends. The CDR3 contains 18 residues. The CDR3 region is CASSQDQGARLGSYEQYF. The CDR3 nucleotides are TGCGCCAGCAGCCAAGATCAAGGGGCCCGGTTGGGCTCCTACGAGCAGTACTTC.

A few counts support this clonotype. The V and J genes are TRBV4-2 and TRBJ2-7; 7 bases are shared with TRBD2. CDR1 is LGHNA, CDR2 YNFKEQ, per germline. Trimming cost V 0 bases and J 3 bases; bases outside gene matches: 5. The CDR3 has 15 residues. CDR3 nucleotide sequence: TGTGCCAGCAGCCAAGATCTGGGGGGGAGCTACGAGCAGTACTTC. Its translation: CASSQDLGGSYEQYF.

The chain is built from TRBV28 and TRBJ2-5, with TRBD2 matching 9 bases. Trimming removed 3 bases from V and 2 bases from J; junction bases left unmatched: 4. Germline V gives CDR1 MDHEN, CDR2 SYDVKM. The CDR3 spans 15 residues. This CDR3 reads CASSFGGRAQETQYF. CDR3 coding DNA: TGTGCCAGCAGTTTCGGCGGGAGGGCTCAAGAGACCCAGTACTTC.

The chain recombines TRBV20-1 with TRBJ2-1; 9 positions match TRBD2. Germline V gene sequence: CDR1 DFQATT, CDR2 SNEGSKA (reference sequence). The CDR3 extends over 14 amino acids. Unmatched junction bases numbered 6, after V lost 6 bases and J lost 3 bases. CDR3 region: CSAFSGRVYNEQFF. CDR3 sequence (DNA): TGCAGTGCATTTAGCGGGAGAGTCTACAATGAGCAGTTCTTC.

There are a few counts of this clonotype. This chain connects TRBV7-2 to TRBJ2-1, with TRBD1 identical over 7 bases. This CDR3 spans 12 amino acids. Trimming cost V 4 bases and J 8 bases; bases outside gene matches: 2. In germline, CDR1 is SGHTA, CDR2 FQGNSA. The CDR3 sequence: CASSSQGHEQFF. The CDR3 DNA reads as TGTGCCAGCAGCTCACAGGGGCATGAGCAGTTCTTC.

There are many counts of this clonotype. This chain connects TRBV15 to TRBJ2-1, with 8 bases identical to TRBD2. There are 15 residues in the CDR3. V trimming: 1 base; J trimming: 7 bases; junction bases outside the gene matches: 6. Germline values: CDR1 LNHNV, CDR2 YYDKDF (reference sequence). CDR3 protein: CATSRVLAGANEQFF. CDR3 DNA: TGTGCCACCAGCAGAGTGCTAGCGGGTGCAAATGAGCAGTTCTTC. Filled out from reference TRBV15 and TRBJ2-1, the complete variable domain reads DAMVIQNPRYQVTQFGKPVTLSCSQTLNHNVMYWYQQKSSQAPKLLFHYYDKDFNNEADTPDNFQSRRPNTSFCFLDIRSPGLGDTAMYLCATSRVLAGANEQFFGPGTRLTVL.

This clonotype appeared many times. The genes are TRBV24-1 and TRBJ2-3, with TRBD1 as a possible D gene (6 bases). CDR1 is KGHDR, CDR2 SFDVKD, per germline. V dropped 5 bases and J dropped 2 bases, with 10 bases sitting between them. The CDR3 is made up of 14 amino acids. In nucleotides, the CDR3 is TGTGCCACCAGTGGAATGGGGGCCACAGATACGCAGTATTTT. This translates into CATSGMGATDTQYF.

This clonotype was detected a few times. The J gene is TRBJ1-3, the V gene TRBV20-1; D is undetermined. The CDR3 contains 9 residues. Germline CDR1 DFQATT, CDR2 SNEGSKA (reference sequence). This CDR3 is CQPRNTIYF. CDR3 sequence (DNA): TGCCAACCCCGAAACACCATATATTTT.

This clonotype has at least ten counts. This sequence joins TRBV11-2 and TRBJ2-7, with TRBD2 matching 7 bases. From germline, CDR1 is SGHAT and CDR2 FQNNGV. The V gene end was trimmed by 5 bases and the J gene end by 5 bases; junction bases not matched to a gene: 6. CDR3 length equals 13 residues. CDR3 DNA sequence: TGTGCCAGCAGCCCCGGGACTACGAACGAGCAGTACTTC. Translating it yields CASSPGTTNEQYF.

This clonotype was counted between two and nine times. The CDR3 DNA reads as TGCGCCAGCAGCTCCGGGACCCTAGAGGGCCGAGCTGAAGCTTTCTTT. Translated: CASSSGTLEGRAEAFF. The rearrangement joins TRBV5-1 to TRBJ1-1; D possibly corresponds to TRBD1 (5 bases). The CDR3 runs 16 residues. The V end was cut by 3 bases, the J end by 6 bases, with 21 bases between. In germline, CDR1 is SGHRS, CDR2 YFSETQ.

The sample holds many counts of this clonotype. The chain joins TRBV7-9 to TRBJ2-1, with D maybe TRBD2 (6 bases). The CDR3 length is 14 residues. Germline values: CDR1 SEHNR, CDR2 FQNEAQ (reference sequence). The V end lost 1 base, the J end lost 6 bases, and 10 bases lay between the germline ends. This CDR3 is CASSLVATSNEQFF. The CDR3 DNA reads as TGTGCCAGCAGCTTAGTGGCGACTAGCAATGAGCAGTTCTTC.

The rearrangement joins TRBV28 to TRBJ2-7; D gene uncertain. The CDR3 is 10 residues long. Germline values: CDR1 MDHEN, CDR2 SYDVKM. V dropped 10 bases and J dropped 7 bases, with 11 bases sitting between them. CDR3 residues: CATSLIEQYF. The CDR3 nucleotides are TGTGCCACGAGTTTGATTGAGCAGTACTTC.

The chain recombines TRBV15 with TRBJ2-7; TRBD2 agrees at 7 bases. This CDR3 has 15 amino acids. Germline loops: CDR1 LNHNV, CDR2 YYDKDF (reference sequence). Unmatched junction bases numbered 11, after V lost 5 bases and J lost 4 bases. CDR3 loop: CATSPWGGNLYEQYF. CDR3 sequence (DNA): TGTGCCACCAGCCCTTGGGGGGGGAATTTGTACGAGCAGTACTTC.

The CDR3 sequence: CASSLGAGGSTDTQYF. The CDR3 coding sequence is TGTGCCAGCAGTTTAGGAGCGGGAGGAAGCACAGATACGCAGTATTTT. The chain joins TRBV28 to TRBJ2-3; 9 bases align to TRBD2. Per germline, CDR1 MDHEN and CDR2 SYDVKM. Losses at the gene ends were 2 bases for V and 0 bases for J; bases not matched to a gene: 3. CDR3 length equals 16 residues.

The table lists this clonotype with many counts. The rearrangement joins TRBV7-2 to TRBJ2-3; TRBD2 might be the D (6 bases). The V end was cut by 5 bases, the J end by 0 bases, with 12 bases between. This CDR3 spans 15 amino acids. Germline assignment: CDR1 SGHTA and CDR2 FQGNSA. The CDR3 protein is CASSPDYLSTDTQYF. The CDR3 nucleotides read TGTGCCAGCAGCCCGGACTACCTAAGCACAGATACGCAGTATTTT.